The rows below give T cell receptor beta chains drawn from one sample of a study of blood T cell repertoires in COVID-19. Produced via immunoSEQ multiplex PCR; TCRdb's table is partial and in-frame only. The sample shows more than 200,000 clones, roughly 80% of them seen only once. The sample taken for sequencing was peripheral blood. The receptors shown here come from a man between 45 and 60 years old with active or convalescent COVID-19. Both conserved end residues are part of each CDR3. The D gene is left open where the match is weak. A row's size may be missing; if present it is once, few, many or a size class.

TRBD1 NA TRBJ1-2 TRBV30 CAWSTGDYGYTF TGTGCCTGGAGCACAGGGGACTATGGCTACACCTTC
TRBD1 NA TRBJ1-2 TRBV4-1 CASSQRTGADGYTF TGCGCCAGCAGCCAACGGACAGGGGCGGATGGCTACACCTTC
TRBD1 NA TRBJ2-5 TRBV24-1 CATSGPGGETQYF TGTGCCACCAGTGGTCCAGGGGGAGAGACCCAGTACTTC
NA NA TRBJ1-2 TRBV3-1/TRBV3-2 CASSQPGWPDGYTF TGTGCCAGCAGCCAACCGGGGTGGCCGGACGGCTACACCTTC
NA NA TRBJ2-6 TRBV5-4 CASSRMGGGANVLTF TGTGCCAGCAGCCGGATGGGGGGAGGGGCCAACGTCCTGACTTTC
NA many TRBJ1-4 TRBV30 CAWEGHLGEKLFF TGTGCCTGGGAGGGACATCTGGGCGAAAAACTGTTTTTT
TRBD1 once TRBJ1-6 TRBV6-2/TRBV6-3 CASSPGQGAYNSPLHF TGTGCCAGCAGTCCAGGACAGGGGGCCTACAATTCACCCCTCCACTTT
TRBD1 NA TRBJ1-1 TRBV19 CASSLQGPRGTEAFF TGTGCCAGTAGTTTACAGGGGCCTCGTGGCACTGAAGCTTTCTTT
NA NA TRBJ1-4 TRBV24-1 CATRTQTGRDRATNEKLFF TGTGCCACCAGAACCCAGACAGGTCGGGATCGAGCAACTAATGAAAAACTGTTTTTT
NA NA TRBJ1-1 TRBV29-1 CSVRGGGMNTEAFF TGCTCTGTCCGGGGAGGCGGCATGAACACTGAAGCTTTCTTT
NA few TRBJ1-1 TRBV7-9 CASSLGAGPGNTEAFF TGTGCCAGCAGCTTAGGTGCGGGGCCGGGGAACACTGAAGCTTTCTTT
TRBD2 NA TRBJ2-7 TRBV15 CATSRDLGGEQYF TGTGCCACCAGCAGAGATCTGGGAGGGGAGCAGTACTTC
NA few TRBJ1-5 TRBV2 CATSLYSNQPQHF TGTGCCACCAGCCTTTATAGCAATCAGCCCCAGCATTTT
NA NA TRBJ1-1 TRBV18 CASSRGGGLNTEAFF TGTGCCAGCTCACGCGGGGGGGGGTTGAACACTGAAGCTTTCTTT
TRBD2 once TRBJ2-2 TRBV13 CASSLPSGVGNTGELFF TGTGCCAGCAGCTTACCGAGCGGGGTAGGCAACACCGGGGAGCTGTTTTTT
NA NA TRBJ2-3 TRBV14 CASSPTTYAAQYF TGTGCCAGCAGCCCTACCACCTATGCTGCGCAGTATTTT
NA NA TRBJ2-3 TRBV6-5 CASSWGGVPDTQYF TGTGCCAGCAGTTGGGGAGGAGTGCCAGATACGCAGTATTTT
TRBD1 NA TRBJ1-1 TRBV11-2 CASSIDRALNTEAFF TGTGCCAGCAGCATTGACAGGGCCCTGAACACTGAAGCTTTCTTT
NA NA TRBJ2-5 TRBV6-5 CASSSLTRRETQYF TGTGCCAGCAGTTCATTGACTAGAAGAGAGACCCAGTACTTC
TRBD2 NA TRBJ2-7 TRBV19 CASSSRTSGRAYEQYF TGTGCCAGTAGTAGCAGAACTAGCGGTCGAGCCTACGAGCAGTACTTC
NA NA TRBJ1-1 TRBV5-6 CASSLRGLNTEAFF TGTGCCAGCAGCTTAAGGGGGTTAAACACTGAAGCTTTCTTT
TRBD2 NA TRBJ2-7 TRBV3-1/TRBV3-2 CASSQSSGVYEQYF TGTGCCAGCAGCCAATCTAGCGGGGTTTACGAGCAGTACTTC
NA NA TRBJ1-2 TRBV7-9 CASSLVASDYGYTF TGTGCCAGCAGCTTAGTGGCAAGTGACTATGGCTACACCTTC
NA NA TRBJ1-1 TRBV30 CAWTTMNTEAFF TGTGCCTGGACTACCATGAACACTGAAGCTTTCTTT
TRBD1 NA TRBJ1-6 TRBV5-1 CASSLEGQGKSPLHF TGCGCCAGCAGCTTGGAGGGACAGGGAAAGTCACCCCTCCACTTT
NA once TRBJ2-1 TRBV6-6 CASSQTGEQFF TGTGCCAGCAGTCAGACGGGTGAGCAGTTCTTC
TRBD2 NA TRBJ2-7 TRBV2 CASSEGTSGGAWREEQYF TGTGCCAGCAGTGAAGGGACTAGCGGGGGAGCCTGGAGGGAGGAGCAGTACTTC
NA NA TRBJ2-7 TRBV6-2/TRBV6-3 CASSLQFYEQYF TGTGCCAGCAGTTTACAATTCTACGAGCAGTACTTC
NA NA TRBJ1-5 TRBV28 CASTTGTRGNQPQHF TGTGCCAGCACCACAGGCACCAGGGGCAATCAGCCCCAGCATTTT
TRBD1 NA TRBJ2-7 TRBV5-1 CASSLRDRDYEQYF TGCGCCAGCAGCTTGAGGGACAGGGACTACGAGCAGTACTTC
TRBD1 NA TRBJ1-4 TRBV4-1 CASSQDERGLEKLFF TGCGCCAGCAGCCAAGATGAAAGGGGGCTCGAAAAACTGTTTTTT
TRBD1 NA TRBJ2-5 TRBV19 CASSTGQGETQYF TGTGCCAGTAGTACGGGACAGGGTGAGACCCAGTACTTC
NA NA TRBJ1-2 TRBV3-1/TRBV3-2 CASSPGVGYGYTF TGTGCCAGCAGCCCCGGTGTCGGTTATGGCTACACCTTC
NA NA TRBJ1-5 TRBV2 CASGGGRSAQPQHF TGTGCCAGCGGGGGGGGACGGAGTGCTCAGCCCCAGCATTTT
TRBD1 NA TRBJ1-5 TRBV11-3 CASSLAQTGFGSNQPQHF TGTGCCAGCAGCTTAGCTCAGACAGGGTTTGGAAGCAATCAGCCCCAGCATTTT
NA NA TRBJ1-1 TRBV29-1 CSLGGGNTEAFF TGCAGCCTAGGGGGGGGGAACACTGAAGCTTTCTTT
TRBD1 NA TRBJ2-5 TRBV2 CASSVGTAQETQYF TGTGCCAGCAGTGTGGGGACAGCTCAAGAGACCCAGTACTTC
NA NA TRBJ1-2 TRBV21-1 CASSKVPPGGYTF TGTGCCAGCAGCAAGGTTCCCCCGGGTGGCTACACCTTC
NA NA TRBJ1-2 TRBV7-8 CASRGGGYGYTF TGTGCCAGCCGCGGGGGTGGGTATGGCTACACCTTC
TRBD2 few TRBJ2-1 TRBV10-3 CAISLTSGGSSTYDEQFF TGTGCCATCAGCCTCACTAGCGGGGGTTCGTCTACTTACGATGAGCAGTTCTTC
NA NA TRBJ1-1 TRBV12-5 CASGWGGTEAFF TGTGCTAGTGGTTGGGGGGGCACTGAAGCTTTCTTT
TRBD1 NA TRBJ2-7 TRBV3-1/TRBV3-2 CASSRGRFYEQYF TGTGCCAGCAGCAGGGGGCGATTCTACGAGCAGTACTTC
NA NA TRBJ2-2 TRBV15 CATSRVEGRDTGELFF TGTGCCACCAGCAGAGTGGAGGGGCGAGACACCGGGGAGCTGTTTTTT
NA NA TRBJ1-1 TRBV24-1 CATSDRQNTEAFF TGTGCCACCAGTGACCGACAGAACACTGAAGCTTTCTTT
TRBD1 NA TRBJ1-4 TRBV6-6 CASHRGPNEKLFF TGTGCCAGCCACAGGGGCCCTAATGAAAAACTGTTTTTT
TRBD1 few TRBJ1-5 TRBV2 CASMGTGTRSEPQHF TGTGCCAGCATGGGGACAGGGACTCGGTCTGAGCCCCAGCATTTT
TRBD1 NA TRBJ2-7 TRBV12-3/TRBV12-4 CASSRTGAYEQYF TGTGCCAGCAGTCGGACAGGGGCCTACGAGCAGTACTTC
TRBD1 NA TRBJ2-7 TRBV4-2 CASSQPGQGASYEQYF TGTGCCAGCAGCCAGCCGGGACAGGGGGCTTCCTACGAGCAGTACTTC
TRBD1 NA TRBJ1-4 TRBV5-4 CASSGDSNEKLFF TGTGCCAGCAGCGGGGACAGTAATGAAAAACTGTTTTTT
NA many TRBJ1-2 TRBV30 CAWSVGRTNYGYTF TGTGCCTGGAGTGTAGGGAGGACTAACTATGGCTACACCTTC
TRBD1 NA TRBJ2-7 TRBV28 CASSTGAYEQYF TGTGCCAGTAGCACAGGGGCCTACGAGCAGTACTTC
TRBD1 NA TRBJ1-1 TRBV18 CASSPTGTTEAFF TGTGCCAGCTCTCCGACAGGGACCACTGAAGCTTTCTTT
TRBD1 NA TRBJ2-7 TRBV6-5 CAAGTGSNEQYF TGTGCCGCCGGGACAGGGTCCAACGAGCAGTACTTC
NA NA TRBJ1-1 TRBV10-1 CASSESREGNTEAFF TGCGCCAGCAGTGAGTCTCGGGAGGGAAACACTGAAGCTTTCTTT
NA few TRBJ1-5 TRBV5-1 CASSPDTYSNQPQHF TGCGCCAGCAGCCCGGACACTTATAGCAATCAGCCCCAGCATTTT
NA few TRBJ2-5 TRBV2 CASREGTGWETQYF TGTGCCAGCAGAGAAGGAACCGGGTGGGAGACCCAGTACTTC
TRBD1 NA TRBJ1-6 TRBV12-5 CASGLAGQGNSPLHF TGTGCTAGTGGTTTGGCGGGACAGGGAAATTCACCCCTCCACTTT